This TCR beta chain was retrieved from a study of shared clonotypes between healthy human individuals. This CDR3 contains 13 residues. Germline CDR1 reads MDHEN; CDR2 reads SYDVKM. Trimming shortened V by 4 bases and J by 6 bases, and 12 bases separated the two germline ends. Overall study findings and caveats: Rarefaction showed sorted-subset sequencing was incomplete despite large depth. Measured sharing among donors was expected to vary with sequencing depth.

To note about this clone: Its matching antigen is unknown.

CD45RO negativity and positive selection for CCR7 defined naive CD8 cells, a population that excluded terminally differentiated effector memory CD45RA+ cells. The protocol was immunoSEQ multiplex PCR, while the TCRdb copy is restricted to in-frame clones and leaves out a portion. Here the sample spans about 2.1 million clones, 85% to 95% being singletons. This clonotype was obtained from a man between 18 and 35 years old in good health. Some clones in this sample may be carry-over from other donors' samples. This chain uses TRBV28 with TRBJ1-2, with D perhaps TRBD1 (5 bases). Sequenced material: naive CD8+ T cells from PBMCs. The CDR3 spells CASSWVGVDGYTF. The CDR3 coding sequence is TGTGCCAGCAGTTGGGTAGGGGTCGATGGCTACACCTTC.